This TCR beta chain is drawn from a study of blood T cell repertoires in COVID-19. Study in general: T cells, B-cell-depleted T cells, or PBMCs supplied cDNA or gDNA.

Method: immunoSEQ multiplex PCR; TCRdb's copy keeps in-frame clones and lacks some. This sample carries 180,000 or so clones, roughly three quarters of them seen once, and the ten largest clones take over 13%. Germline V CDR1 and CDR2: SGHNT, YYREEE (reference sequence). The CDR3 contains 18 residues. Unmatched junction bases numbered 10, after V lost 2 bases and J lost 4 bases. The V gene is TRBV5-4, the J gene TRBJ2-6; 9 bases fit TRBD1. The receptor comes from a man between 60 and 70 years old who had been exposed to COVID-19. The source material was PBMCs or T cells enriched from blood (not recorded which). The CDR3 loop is CASSLGQQGALGANVLTF. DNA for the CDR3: TGTGCCAGCAGCTTAGGGCAACAGGGGGCGCTCGGGGCCAACGTCCTGACTTTC. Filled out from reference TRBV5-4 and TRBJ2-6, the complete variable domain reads ETGVTQSPTHLIKTRGQQVTLRCSSQSGHNTVSWYQQALGQGPQFIFQYYREEENGRGNFPPRFSGLQFPNYSSELNVNALELDDSALYLCASSLGQQGALGANVLTFGAGSRLTVL.